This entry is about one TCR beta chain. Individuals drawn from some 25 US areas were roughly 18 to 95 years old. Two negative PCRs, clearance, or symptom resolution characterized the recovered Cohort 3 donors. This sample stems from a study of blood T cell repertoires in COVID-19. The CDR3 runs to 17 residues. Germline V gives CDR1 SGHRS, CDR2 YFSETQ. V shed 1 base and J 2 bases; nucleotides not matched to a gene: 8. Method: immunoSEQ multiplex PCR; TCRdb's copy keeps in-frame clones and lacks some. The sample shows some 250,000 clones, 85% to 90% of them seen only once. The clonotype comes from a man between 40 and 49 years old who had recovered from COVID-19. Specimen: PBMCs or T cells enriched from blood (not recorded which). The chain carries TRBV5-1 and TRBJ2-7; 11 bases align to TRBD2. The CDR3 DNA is TGCGCCAGCAGCTTGCTAGCGGGAGGTACCCCCCCCTACGAGCAGTACTTC. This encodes CASSLLAGGTPPYEQYF.